Reported below is one TCR beta chain. What it recognizes is unknown. One end of the junction varies from germline; a read error may be responsible. Whoever was chosen for sequencing had shown CD8+CD57+ cell expansion by flow cytometry. A severe acquired aplastic anemia diagnosis applied to all patients. The data were taken from a study of CD8+CD57+ T cells in acquired aplastic anemia. The study profiled TCR beta VDJ and CDR3 using genomic DNA as template. TCRdb re-called the reads through MiXCR, storing one row per CDR3 protein. There are roughly 80,000 distinct CDR3 sequences in the sample; around 70% occur only once, and approximately 81% lies in the top ten. The study's findings and limits: Patients were compared with controls for CD8+ Simpson's diversity, and no significant difference emerged.

CDR3 length equals 16 residues. The germline gives CDR1 SGHTA, CDR2 FQGTGA. The chain carries TRBV7-3 and TRBJ2-6; D tentatively reads TRBD1 or TRBD2 (6 bases each). The sequence was obtained from a human donor with aplastic anemia. Sequencing was done on a sample of sorted CD4+, CD8+, or CD8+CD57+ T cells (not recorded which) from PBMCs. This chain's CDR3 is CASSFTGGSGANVLTF. DNA for the CDR3: TGTGCCAGTAGCTTCACCGGGGGCTCGGGGGCCAACGTCCTGACTTTC.